This entry lists 26 T cell receptor beta chains sequenced from one sample in a study of T cell repertoires in cytomegalovirus infection. Their recognized antigens are unknown. TCRdb reprocessed the reads via MiXCR and lists one record per CDR3 protein. This table holds 600,000 to 700,000 distinct CDR3 sequences, about 33% found once. This specimen consisted of cultured PBMCs, obtained from culture after CMV antigen stimulation. These receptors all stem from a human donor in good health (CMV status not recorded). Some clones in this sample may be carry-over from other donors' samples.

This clonotype showed up just a few times. The J gene is TRBJ1-6, the V gene TRBV2, with D uncertain. Germline CDR1 reads SNHLY; CDR2 reads FYNNEI. The CDR3 sequence is 12 residues long. V was clipped by 6 bases and J by 10 bases, with 10 bases between them. CDR3 nucleotides: TGTGCCAGCAGGGATGAAGGCTCACCCCTCCACTTT. Translation gives CASRDEGSPLHF.

This clonotype has at least ten counts. The gene calls are TRBV7-2 and TRBJ2-1, with a tentative D call TRBD1 (6 bases). The germline V and J ends were trimmed by 1 base and 13 bases, with 14 bases remaining between them. The CDR3 consists of 13 residues. From germline, CDR1 is SGHTA and CDR2 FQGNSA. The chain's CDR3 is CASSLVGQGIQFF. The DNA for the CDR3 is TGTGCCAGCAGCTTAGTTGGGCAGGGGATACAGTTCTTC.

This clonotype was picked up a small number of times. This chain connects TRBV2 to TRBJ1-1; weak D call: TRBD1 (5 bases). Germline V gene data show CDR1 as SNHLY and CDR2 as FYNNEI. CDR3 length: 10 amino acids. The V gene lost 6 bases and the J gene lost 11 bases, with 10 bases spanning the gap. This CDR3 reads CASSLGTAFF. CDR3 nucleotides: TGTGCCAGCAGCCTGGGGACGGCTTTCTTT.

This sequence joins TRBV7-8 and TRBJ2-7, with 9 bases aligning to TRBD1. V was pared by 2 bases and J by 3 bases, with 8 bases of the junction left unmatched. The CDR3 has 16 residues. In germline, CDR1 is SGHVS, CDR2 FQNEAQ. The CDR3 protein is CASSLLRGQGGYEQYF. The CDR3 region has the DNA TGTGCCAGCAGCTTACTAAGGGGACAGGGTGGCTACGAGCAGTACTTC. Full variable domain (outside the CDR3, taken from reference TRBV7-8 and TRBJ2-7): GAGVSQSPRYKVAKRGQDVALRCDPISGHVSLFWYQQALGQGPEFLTYFQNEAQLDKSGLPSDRFFAERPEGSVSTLKIQRTQQEDSAVYLCASSLLRGQGGYEQYFGPGTRLTVT.

This chain connects TRBV6-1 to TRBJ2-1; D possibly corresponds to TRBD1 (5 bases). V was shortened by 6 bases and J by 10 bases, with 13 bases between the two germline ends. This CDR3 contains 12 residues. Per the germline V gene, CDR1 is MNHNS and CDR2 is SASEGT. CDR3 nucleotide sequence: TGTGCCAGCAGGATACAGGTTGGGGAGCAGTTCTTC. Translation gives CASRIQVGEQFF.

This clonotype was seen only a few times. The rearrangement links TRBV5-1 to TRBJ2-5, with TRBD2 matching 7 bases. This CDR3 region has 16 residues. V shed 7 bases and J 5 bases; nucleotides not matched to a gene: 17. Looked up from germline, CDR1 is SGHRS and CDR2 is YFSETQ. The CDR3 DNA sequence: TGCGCCAGCGGATCTGCCGCGGGGGTTGCCTTGGAGACCCAGTACTTC. This encodes CASGSAAGVALETQYF.

This clonotype came up many times. V is TRBV7-2 and J is TRBJ2-1, with D maybe TRBD2 (5 bases). The CDR3 is 13 residues long. CDR1 is SGHTA and CDR2 is FQGNSA in the germline V gene. Trimming cost V 0 bases and J 9 bases, with 9 bases left between them. The CDR3 DNA reads as TGTGCCAGCAGCTTAGCCGGGGTCACTGAGCAGTTCTTC. It is translated as CASSLAGVTEQFF.

This chain joins TRBV6-5 and TRBJ1-2; no definite D call. The CDR3 spans 13 residues. V lost 5 bases and J 0 bases, leaving 7 bases between the germline ends. Germline CDR1 and CDR2: MNHEY and SVGAGI. The CDR3 region is CASSRAANYGYTF. CDR3 DNA sequence: TGTGCCAGCAGTCGGGCAGCTAACTATGGCTACACCTTC.

The gene calls are TRBV4-2 and TRBJ2-1; a weak D match, TRBD2 (5 bases). Trimming pared 0 bases from V and 6 bases from J, leaving 15 bases between. The V gene's germline CDR1 is LGHNA and CDR2 YNFKEQ. The CDR3 loop spans 16 amino acids. The CDR3 nucleotides are TGTGCCAGCAGCCAAGAAAGAGGCGGGTACGGCAATGAGCAGTTCTTC. This codes for CASSQERGGYGNEQFF.

This chain uses TRBV20-1 with TRBJ1-5; no clear D. Germline CDR1 DFQATT, CDR2 SNEGSKA (reference sequence). Trimming left V 0 bases short and J 0 bases short, with 9 bases between. The CDR3 contains 15 residues. The CDR3 reads CSARDSVNSNQPQHF. For the CDR3, the DNA is TGCAGTGCTAGAGATTCGGTTAATAGCAATCAGCCCCAGCATTTT.

This clonotype was recorded a few times. CDR3 region: CASSLARGSTEFF. CDR3 nucleotide sequence: TGTGCCAGCAGCTTAGCGCGAGGGTCAACTGAGTTCTTC. This chain uses TRBV7-2 with TRBJ2-1; D might be TRBD2 (5 bases). Trimming removed 0 bases at V and 14 bases at J, with 14 bases between. The CDR3 totals 13 residues. Germline CDR1 and CDR2: SGHTA and FQGNSA.

This clonotype was seen only once. The J gene is TRBJ2-1, the V gene TRBV4-2; 7 positions match TRBD2. V shed 4 bases, J shed 5 bases, and the junction held 5 bases outside the gene matches. The length of the CDR3 is 14 residues. In germline, CDR1 is LGHNA, CDR2 YNFKEQ. The CDR3 DNA sequence: TGTGCCAGCAGCCTTTACCTAGCGGACAATGAGCAGTTCTTC. Encoded protein: CASSLYLADNEQFF.

The sample holds a few counts of this clonotype. The gene calls are TRBV7-6 and TRBJ1-6; TRBD1 matches at 9 bases. V dropped 2 bases and J dropped 0; count of bases not matched to a gene: 8. The CDR3 length is 19 residues. Germline CDR1 SGHVS, CDR2 FNYEAQ. This CDR3 reads CASSLRVGQGSSYNSPLHF. The CDR3 bases are TGTGCCAGCAGCTTACGGGTGGGACAGGGATCCTCCTATAATTCACCCCTCCACTTT.

V gene TRBV9 combines with J gene TRBJ2-7, with D maybe TRBD2 (6 bases). CDR3 length: 15 residues. V was trimmed by 0 bases and J by 4 bases, leaving 14 bases between them. Germline-derived CDR1 and CDR2 are SGDLS and YYNGEE. CDR3 sequence reads: CASSVDSGALYEQYF. The CDR3 DNA reads as TGTGCCAGCAGCGTAGACTCGGGAGCTCTATACGAGCAGTACTTC.

The chain combines TRBV7-8 with TRBJ1-4, with a tentative D call TRBD1 (5 bases). The CDR3 totals 16 residues. Per the germline V gene, CDR1 is SGHVS and CDR2 is FQNEAQ. Trimming removed 0 bases at V and 5 bases at J, with 13 bases between. Here the CDR3 reads CASSLARGVPNEKLFF. As DNA, the CDR3 is TGTGCCAGCAGCTTAGCGCGAGGGGTTCCGAATGAAAAACTGTTTTTT.

CDR3 sequence (DNA): TGCAGTGCTAAGGGACAGGGGTTTTCTGGGGCCAACGTCCTGACTTTC. Protein: CSAKGQGFSGANVLTF. This sequence joins TRBV20-1 and TRBJ2-6, with 10 positions matching TRBD1. The CDR3 spans 16 residues. V shed 4 bases and J 1 base; nucleotides not matched to a gene: 4. Germline V lookup: CDR1 DFQATT, CDR2 SNEGSKA (reference sequence).

The chain joins TRBV7-8 to TRBJ2-1, with D hard to call. V was shortened by 1 base and J by 0 bases, with 13 bases between the two germline ends. This CDR3 is built from 17 residues. Looked up from germline, CDR1 is SGHVS and CDR2 is FQNEAQ. This CDR3 reads CASSLGSGYSSYNEQFF. CDR3 DNA sequence: TGTGCCAGCAGCTTAGGGAGTGGGTATAGCTCCTACAATGAGCAGTTCTTC.

V gene TRBV7-2 combines with J gene TRBJ2-7; 8 bases fit TRBD2. Trimming at V came to 1 base and at J to 6 bases, leaving 2 bases not matched to a gene. CDR1 SGHTA and CDR2 FQGNSA come from the germline V gene. This CDR3 comprises 13 residues. This chain's CDR3 is CASSLGREGEQYF. DNA for the CDR3: TGTGCCAGCAGCTTAGGACGGGAGGGCGAGCAGTACTTC.

The CDR3 nucleotides read TGTGCCAGCAGCGATGGGACAGTCCTGGGGAATGGCTACACCTTC. It encodes CASSDGTVLGNGYTF. The chain carries TRBV9 and TRBJ1-2; 7 bases align to TRBD1. CDR1 SGDLS and CDR2 YYNGEE come from the germline V gene. CDR3 length: 15 residues. V lost 3 bases and J lost 6; bases outside the gene matches: 11.

In its sample, this clonotype was seen a few times. The chain links TRBV19 to TRBJ2-5, with 14 bases matching TRBD2. The length of the CDR3 is 18 residues. CDR1 LNHDA and CDR2 SQIVND come from the germline V gene (reference sequence). V shed 3 bases, J shed 7 bases, and the junction held 13 bases outside the gene matches. This chain's CDR3 is CASSISGTSGSLVGTQYF. In DNA form, the CDR3 reads TGTGCCAGTAGTATCTCCGGGACTAGCGGGAGCTTGGTCGGGACCCAGTACTTC.

This chain links TRBV6-1 with TRBJ1-4; D unresolved. Per the germline V gene, CDR1 is MNHNS and CDR2 is SASEGT. Trimming stripped 2 bases from V and 0 bases from J, with 10 bases between. CDR3 length equals 16 residues. This CDR3 reads CASSERHFATNEKLFF. The CDR3 region has the DNA TGTGCCAGCAGTGAAAGGCATTTTGCAACTAATGAAAAACTGTTTTTT.

V is TRBV7-2 and J is TRBJ2-7, with no clear D. Looked up from germline, CDR1 is SGHTA and CDR2 is FQGNSA. This CDR3 is built from 15 residues. Trimming took 6 bases from V and 4 from J, leaving 19 bases between them. The CDR3 coding sequence is TGTGCCAGCAGTTCCACCTCCCGGGCTAGTTACGAGCAGTACTTC. As protein: CASSSTSRASYEQYF.

This rearrangement joins TRBV7-2 to TRBJ1-6; 7 bases line up with TRBD1. This CDR3 region has 14 residues. J was trimmed by 5 bases and V by 6 bases; bases with no gene match: 4. Looked up from germline, CDR1 is SGHTA and CDR2 is FQGNSA. The CDR3 DNA reads TGTGCCAGCAGGCCACAGGGGCATAATTCACCCCTCCACTTT. It specifies CASRPQGHNSPLHF.

The gene calls are TRBV7-2 and TRBJ1-6, with D hard to call. The length of the CDR3 is 13 residues. Germline V gives CDR1 SGHTA, CDR2 FQGNSA. V lost 1 base, J lost 10 bases, and 8 bases lay in between. CDR3 residues: CASSLDLVSPLHF. Written as DNA, the CDR3 is TGTGCCAGCAGCTTAGACCTGGTGTCACCCCTCCACTTT.

The CDR3: CASSLTLAIRAFF. As DNA, the CDR3 is TGTGCCAGCAGCCTCACCCTCGCCATTAGAGCTTTCTTT. The rearrangement joins TRBV12-3 or TRBV12-4 to TRBJ1-1; D is ambiguous. Trimming cost V 6 bases and J 10 bases, with 18 bases left between them. The CDR3 length is 13 residues.

This clonotype came up a few times. The chain couples TRBV7-2 to TRBJ2-1; D is unresolved. Germline values: CDR1 SGHTA, CDR2 FQGNSA. CDR3 length: 14 residues. V shed 2 bases and J shed 1 base, with 6 bases lying between them. In DNA form, the CDR3 reads TGTGCCAGCAGCTTATCTCGGTCCTACAATGAGCAGTTCTTC. Protein: CASSLSRSYNEQFF.